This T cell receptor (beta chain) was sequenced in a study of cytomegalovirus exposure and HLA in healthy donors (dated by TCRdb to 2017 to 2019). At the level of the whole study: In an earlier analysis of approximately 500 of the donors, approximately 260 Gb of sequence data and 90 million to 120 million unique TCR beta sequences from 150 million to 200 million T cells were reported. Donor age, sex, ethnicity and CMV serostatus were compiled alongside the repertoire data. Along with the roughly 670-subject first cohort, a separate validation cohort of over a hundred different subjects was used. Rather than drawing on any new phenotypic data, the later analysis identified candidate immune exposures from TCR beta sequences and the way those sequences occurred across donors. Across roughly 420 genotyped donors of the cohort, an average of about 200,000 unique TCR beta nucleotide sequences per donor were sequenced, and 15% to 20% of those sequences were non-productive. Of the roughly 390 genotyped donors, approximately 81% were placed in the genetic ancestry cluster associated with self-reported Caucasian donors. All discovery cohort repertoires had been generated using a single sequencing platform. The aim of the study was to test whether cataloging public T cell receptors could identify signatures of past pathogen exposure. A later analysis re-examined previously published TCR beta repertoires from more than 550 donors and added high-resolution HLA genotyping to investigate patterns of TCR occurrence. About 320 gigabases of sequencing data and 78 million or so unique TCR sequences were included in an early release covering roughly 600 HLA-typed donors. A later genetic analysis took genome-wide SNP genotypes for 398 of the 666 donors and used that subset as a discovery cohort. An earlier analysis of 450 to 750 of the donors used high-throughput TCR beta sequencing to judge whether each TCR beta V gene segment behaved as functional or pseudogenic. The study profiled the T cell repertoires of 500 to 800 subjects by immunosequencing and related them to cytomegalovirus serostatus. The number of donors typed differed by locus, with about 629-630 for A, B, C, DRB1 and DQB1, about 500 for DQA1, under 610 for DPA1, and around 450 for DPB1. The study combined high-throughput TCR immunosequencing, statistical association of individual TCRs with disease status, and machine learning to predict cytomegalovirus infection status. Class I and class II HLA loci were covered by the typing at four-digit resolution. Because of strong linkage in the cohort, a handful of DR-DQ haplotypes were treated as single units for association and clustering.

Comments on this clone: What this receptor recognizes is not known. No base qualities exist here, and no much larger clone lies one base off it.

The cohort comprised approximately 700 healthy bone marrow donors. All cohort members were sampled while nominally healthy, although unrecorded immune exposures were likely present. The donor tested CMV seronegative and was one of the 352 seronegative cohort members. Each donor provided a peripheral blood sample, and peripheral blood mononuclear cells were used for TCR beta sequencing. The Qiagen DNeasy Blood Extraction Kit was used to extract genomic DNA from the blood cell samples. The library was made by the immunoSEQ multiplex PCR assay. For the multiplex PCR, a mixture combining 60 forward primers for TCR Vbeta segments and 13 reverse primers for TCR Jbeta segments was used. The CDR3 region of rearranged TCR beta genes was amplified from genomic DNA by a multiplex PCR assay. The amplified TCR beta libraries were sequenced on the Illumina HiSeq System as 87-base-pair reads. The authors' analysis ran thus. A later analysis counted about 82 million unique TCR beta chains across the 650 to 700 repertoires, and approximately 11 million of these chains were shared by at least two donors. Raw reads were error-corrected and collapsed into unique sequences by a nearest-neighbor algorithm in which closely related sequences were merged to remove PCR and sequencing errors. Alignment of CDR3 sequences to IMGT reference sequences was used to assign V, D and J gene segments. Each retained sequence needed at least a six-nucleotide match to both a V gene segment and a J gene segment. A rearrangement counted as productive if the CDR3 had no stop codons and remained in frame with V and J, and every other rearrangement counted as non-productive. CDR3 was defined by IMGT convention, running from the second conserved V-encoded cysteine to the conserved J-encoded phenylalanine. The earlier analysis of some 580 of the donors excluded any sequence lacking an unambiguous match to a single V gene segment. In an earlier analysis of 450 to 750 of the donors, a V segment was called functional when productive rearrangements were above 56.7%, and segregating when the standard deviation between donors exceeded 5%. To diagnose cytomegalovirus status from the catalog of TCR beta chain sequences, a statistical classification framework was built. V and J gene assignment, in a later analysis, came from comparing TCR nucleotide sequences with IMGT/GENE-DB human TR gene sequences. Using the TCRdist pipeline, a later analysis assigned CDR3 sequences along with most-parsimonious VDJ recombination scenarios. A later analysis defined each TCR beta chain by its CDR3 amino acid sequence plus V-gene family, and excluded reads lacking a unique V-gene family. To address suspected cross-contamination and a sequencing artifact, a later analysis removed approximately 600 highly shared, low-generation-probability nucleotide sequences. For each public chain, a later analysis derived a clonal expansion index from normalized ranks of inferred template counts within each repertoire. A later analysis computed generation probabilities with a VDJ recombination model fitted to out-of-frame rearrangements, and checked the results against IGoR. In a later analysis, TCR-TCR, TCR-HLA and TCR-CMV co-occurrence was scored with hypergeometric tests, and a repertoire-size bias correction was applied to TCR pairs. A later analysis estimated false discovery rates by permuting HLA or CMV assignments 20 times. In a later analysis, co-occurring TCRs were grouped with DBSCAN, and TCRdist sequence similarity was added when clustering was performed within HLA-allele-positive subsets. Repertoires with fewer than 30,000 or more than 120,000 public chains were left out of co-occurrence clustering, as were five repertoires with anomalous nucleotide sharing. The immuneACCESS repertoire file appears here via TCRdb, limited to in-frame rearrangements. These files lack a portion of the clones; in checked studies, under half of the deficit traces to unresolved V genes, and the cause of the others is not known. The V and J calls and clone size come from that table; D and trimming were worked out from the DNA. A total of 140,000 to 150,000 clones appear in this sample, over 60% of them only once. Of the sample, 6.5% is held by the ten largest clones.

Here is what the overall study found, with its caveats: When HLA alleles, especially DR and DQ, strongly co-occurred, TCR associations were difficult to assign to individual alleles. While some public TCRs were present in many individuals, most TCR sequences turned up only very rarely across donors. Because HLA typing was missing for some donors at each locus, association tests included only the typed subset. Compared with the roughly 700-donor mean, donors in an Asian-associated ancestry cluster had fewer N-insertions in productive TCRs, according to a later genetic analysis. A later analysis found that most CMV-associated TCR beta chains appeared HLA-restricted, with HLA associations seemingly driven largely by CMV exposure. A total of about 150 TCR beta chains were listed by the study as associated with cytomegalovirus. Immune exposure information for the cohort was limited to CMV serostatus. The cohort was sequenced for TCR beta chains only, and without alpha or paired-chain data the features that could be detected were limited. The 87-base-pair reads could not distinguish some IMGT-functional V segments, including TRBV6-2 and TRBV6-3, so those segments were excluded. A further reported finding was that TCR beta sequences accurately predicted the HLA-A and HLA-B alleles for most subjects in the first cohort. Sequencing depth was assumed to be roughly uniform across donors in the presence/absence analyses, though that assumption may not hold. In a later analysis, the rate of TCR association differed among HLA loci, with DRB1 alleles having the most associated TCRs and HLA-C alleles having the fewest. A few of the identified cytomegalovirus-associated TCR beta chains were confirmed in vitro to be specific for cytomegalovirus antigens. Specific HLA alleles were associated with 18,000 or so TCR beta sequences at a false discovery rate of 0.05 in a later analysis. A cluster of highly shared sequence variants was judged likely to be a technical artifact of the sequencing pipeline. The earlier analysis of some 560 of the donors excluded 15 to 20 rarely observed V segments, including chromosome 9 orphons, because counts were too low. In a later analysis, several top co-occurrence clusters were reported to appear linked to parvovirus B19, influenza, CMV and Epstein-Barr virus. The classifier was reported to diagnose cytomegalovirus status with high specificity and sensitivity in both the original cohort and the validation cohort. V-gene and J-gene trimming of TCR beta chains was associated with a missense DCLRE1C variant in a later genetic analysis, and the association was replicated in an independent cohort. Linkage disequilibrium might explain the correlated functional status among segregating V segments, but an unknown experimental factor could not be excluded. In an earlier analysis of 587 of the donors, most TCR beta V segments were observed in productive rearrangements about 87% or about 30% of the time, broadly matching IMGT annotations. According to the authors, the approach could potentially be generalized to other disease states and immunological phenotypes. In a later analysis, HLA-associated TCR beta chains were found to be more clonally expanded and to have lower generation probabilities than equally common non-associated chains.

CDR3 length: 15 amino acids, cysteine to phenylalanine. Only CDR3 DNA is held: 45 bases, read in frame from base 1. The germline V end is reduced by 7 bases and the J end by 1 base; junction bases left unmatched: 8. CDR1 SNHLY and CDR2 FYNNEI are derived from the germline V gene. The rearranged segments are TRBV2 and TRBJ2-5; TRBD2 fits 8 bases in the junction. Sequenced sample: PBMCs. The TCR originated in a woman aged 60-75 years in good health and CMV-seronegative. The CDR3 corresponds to CASIGRGGFQETQYF. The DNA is TGTGCCAGCATCGGGCGCGGGGGGTTCCAAGAGACCCAGTACTTC.